These T cell receptor beta chains were read from a single sample in a study of blood T cell repertoires in COVID-19. Profiling relied on immunoSEQ multiplex PCR, and the TCRdb table lists in-frame clones only, not all of them. The data contain about 130,000 clones, roughly 88% of them singletons. Sample: peripheral blood. These receptors all come from a human donor in a cohort sampled during active COVID-19. CDR3s include the opening cysteine and the closing phenylalanine or tryptophan. Each record gives: J gene, clone size, D gene, V gene, CDR3 protein, CDR3 DNA. The D gene is left open where the match is weak. Clone sizes are given selectively: once, few, many, or a class where the clone is expanded.

>TRBJ2-1|.|.|TRBV10-2
CASSESIMRGRDEQFF
TGCGCCAGCAGTGAGTCGATAATGCGGGGTAGAGATGAGCAGTTCTTC
>TRBJ2-7|.|.|TRBV28
CASSLLGQVYEQYF
TGTGCCAGCAGTTTATTGGGGCAGGTTTACGAGCAGTACTTC
>TRBJ2-7|few|TRBD2|TRBV4-1
CASSQDRGRGQGEQYF
TGCGCCAGCAGCCAAGATCGGGGGAGGGGTCAAGGCGAGCAGTACTTC
>TRBJ2-2|.|.|TRBV7-3
CASSLSGTANTGELFF
TGTGCCAGCAGCTTATCCGGGACTGCGAACACCGGGGAGCTGTTTTTT
>TRBJ1-4|.|.|TRBV6-6
CASSYADEKLFF
TGTGCCAGCAGTTACGCGGATGAAAAACTGTTTTTT
>TRBJ2-7|.|TRBD2|TRBV2
CASSEGTSDSYEQYF
TGTGCCAGCAGTGAAGGGACTAGCGACTCCTACGAGCAGTACTTC
>TRBJ1-5|.|.|TRBV6-6
CASSIQGQNNQPQHF
TGTGCCAGCAGCATCCAGGGACAAAATAATCAGCCCCAGCATTTT
>TRBJ2-2|.|TRBD2|TRBV19
CASIQTAGAAGELFF
TGTGCCAGTATTCAAACGGCGGGAGCCGCCGGGGAGCTGTTTTTT
>TRBJ1-1|.|TRBD1|TRBV5-4
CASSLVGTANTEAFF
TGTGCCAGCAGCTTGGTAGGGACAGCGAACACTGAAGCTTTCTTT
>TRBJ2-5|.|.|TRBV7-9
CASSPRWETQETQYF
TGTGCCAGCAGCCCCCGGTGGGAGACACAAGAGACCCAGTACTTC
>TRBJ2-4|.|.|TRBV6-5
CASRDLAKNIQYF
TGTGCCAGCAGGGACTTAGCCAAAAACATTCAGTACTTC
>TRBJ2-5|.|.|TRBV12-3/TRBV12-4
CASSRTIQETQYF
TGTGCCAGCAGTCGGACTATCCAAGAGACCCAGTACTTC
>TRBJ1-2|.|.|TRBV25-1
CASGTTNYGYTF
TGTGCCAGCGGGACAACTAACTATGGCTACACCTTC
>TRBJ1-5|.|TRBD1|TRBV15
CATSRGQPRNQPQHF
TGTGCCACCAGCAGGGGACAGCCGAGGAATCAGCCCCAGCATTTT
>TRBJ1-1|.|.|TRBV19
CASSIDVSNTEAFF
TGTGCCAGTAGTATAGACGTCTCGAACACTGAAGCTTTCTTT
>TRBJ1-6|.|.|TRBV10-3
CAIRNRTQNSPLHF
TGTGCCATCAGAAACAGGACCCAGAATTCACCCCTCCACTTT
>TRBJ1-2|.|.|TRBV30
CAWIGGNYGYTF
TGTGCCTGGATAGGCGGGAACTATGGCTACACCTTC
>TRBJ2-1|.|TRBD2|TRBV28
CASSLWSLAGGPGEQFF
TGTGCCAGCAGTTTATGGTCTCTAGCGGGAGGGCCGGGGGAGCAGTTCTTC
>TRBJ1-4|once|.|TRBV5-4
CASSFLGGTNEKLFF
TGTGCCAGCAGCTTCCTCGGGGGTACTAATGAAAAACTGTTTTTT
>TRBJ1-2|.|.|TRBV7-9
CASSLGGGSGYTF
TGTGCCAGCAGCTTGGGTGGGGGCTCTGGCTACACCTTC
>TRBJ2-2|.|.|TRBV12-3/TRBV12-4
CASRRNTGELFF
TGTGCCAGCAGGCGGAACACCGGGGAGCTGTTTTTT
>TRBJ2-3|.|TRBD2|TRBV15
CATSSWDYTSTDTQYF
TGTGCCACCAGCAGTTGGGACTATACTAGCACAGATACGCAGTATTTT
>TRBJ1-5|.|.|TRBV5-6
CASSHRNQPQHF
TGTGCCAGCAGCCACAGGAATCAGCCCCAGCATTTT